The 5 T cell receptor beta chains below were found in one sample sequenced in a study of T cells in Graves' hyperthyroidism and ophthalmopathy (dated by TCRdb to the late 2010s). Receptor amplification or capture employed multiplex PCR. The reads were generated on an Illumina HiSeq 2000. TCR beta CDR3 regions were amplified from RNA transcripts. A first-round RT-PCR of the TCR CDR3 used the HTBI primer set with the Qiagen OneStep RT-PCR kit. Starting from the raw public reads, TCRdb applied fastp trimming at Q25, assembled clones with MiXCR and retained in-frame beta chains. A single entry per CDR3 protein holds the most common genes and DNA from its merged rows. The sample includes a few hundred thousand distinct CDR3 sequences, with roughly 19% observed a single time. The top ten clonotypes cover less than 40% of the sample. Sample: blood. Source of these receptors: a man aged 50 to 60 with Graves' ophthalmopathy.

J is TRBJ2-3 and V is TRBV6-1; TRBD2 matches 8 bases. The CDR3 is 15 residues long. Per germline, CDR1 MNHNS and CDR2 SASEGT. Losses at the gene ends were 6 bases for V and 2 bases for J; bases not matched to a gene: 7. The chain's CDR3 is CASSPTSATTDTQYF. The CDR3 bases are TGTGCCAGCAGCCCGACTAGCGCGACCACAGATACGCAGTATTTT.

This chain connects TRBV11-2 to TRBJ2-3, with 8 bases that match TRBD1. Germline V CDR1 and CDR2: SGHAT, FQNNGV. Germline trimming cut 5 bases from V and 2 bases from J; bases unmatched to any gene: 9. The CDR3 loop spans 16 amino acids. CDR3 bases: TGTGCCAGCAGCGACCGTCGCAGGGGGCACACAGATACGCAGTATTTT. It codes for CASSDRRRGHTDTQYF.

This clonotype was seen at least ten times. This chain joins TRBV5-1 and TRBJ2-7; D could derive from TRBD1 or TRBD2 (5 bases each). The germline gives CDR1 SGHRS, CDR2 YFSETQ. V was cut by 0 bases and J by 2 bases, with 9 bases left in between. The CDR3 is 14 amino acids. The CDR3 loop reads CASSLAGSTYEQYF. In DNA form, the CDR3 reads TGCGCCAGCAGCTTGGCAGGGAGTACCTACGAGCAGTACTTC. Together with reference TRBV5-1 and TRBJ2-7, the CDR3 gives the full variable domain: KAGVTQTPRYLIKTRGQQVTLSCSPISGHRSVSWYQQTPGQGLQFLFEYFSETQRNKGNFPGRFSGRQFSNSRSEMNVSTLELGDSALYLCASSLAGSTYEQYFGPGTRLTVT.

The table lists this clonotype with many counts. The chain couples TRBV7-9 to TRBJ1-1; unclear D gene. The germline V gene encodes CDR1 SEHNR and CDR2 FQNEAQ (reference sequence). CDR3 length: 15 amino acids. V gave up 1 base and J gave up 6 bases, with 15 bases separating them. The CDR3 sequence: CASSLGEASSSEAFF. The DNA for the CDR3 is TGTGCCAGCAGCTTAGGGGAGGCGAGTAGTTCTGAAGCTTTCTTT.

This clonotype was recorded a few times. The chain employs TRBV12-5 and TRBJ1-5; 7 bases map to TRBD1. V trimming: 7 bases; J trimming: 4 bases; junction bases outside the gene matches: 19. CDR1 is LGHNT, CDR2 FRNRAP, per germline. The CDR3 contains 18 residues. DNA for the CDR3: TGTGCTAGTGCCCCGTGGAGCCCCGGGTTGGGACAGAATCAGCCCCAGCATTTT. Translating it yields CASAPWSPGLGQNQPQHF. Based on the CDR3 plus reference TRBV12-5 and TRBJ1-5, the full variable domain is DARVTQTPRHKVTEMGQEVTMRCQPILGHNTVFWYRQTMMQGLELLAYFRNRAPLDDSGMPKDRFSAEMPDATLATLKIQPSEPRDSAVYFCASAPWSPGLGQNQPQHFGDGTRLSIL.